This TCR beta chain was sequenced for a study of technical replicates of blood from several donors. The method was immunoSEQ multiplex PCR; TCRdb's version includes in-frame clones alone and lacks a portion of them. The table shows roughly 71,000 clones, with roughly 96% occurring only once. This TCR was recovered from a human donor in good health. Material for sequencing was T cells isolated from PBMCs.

The CDR3 coding sequence is TGTGCCAGCAGCTTTCGGGGGACTTTCCCAGATACGCAGTATTTT. This translates into CASSFRGTFPDTQYF. The chain recombines TRBV5-5 with TRBJ2-3; TRBD2 might be the D (6 bases). The CDR3 covers 15 residues. Germline assignment: CDR1 SGHKS and CDR2 YYEKEE (reference sequence). The germline V and J ends were trimmed by 2 bases and 4 bases, with 14 bases remaining between them.